This section outlines one TCR beta chain sequence together with its context. What it recognizes is unknown. These data originate in a study of T cell responses to AZD1222 COVID-19 vaccine. The study, taken as a whole, reports: Unmutated variant regions are reportedly targeted by nearly half of spike-specific TCRs. Compared with day 0, the breadth and depth of the Spike-specific TCR repertoire rose significantly after two doses of AZD1222. The donors showed a predominance of white British ancestry and of females, with possible underestimation of clonal diversity.

Some clones are missing from TCRdb's copy, which holds only in-frame ones; the method was immunoSEQ multiplex PCR. The sample lists roughly 50,000 clones; approximately 86% were seen once. The V and J ends lost 1 base and 3 bases respectively, with 10 bases between them. CDR3 length: 15 amino acids. Per the germline V gene, CDR1 is SEHNR and CDR2 is FQNEAQ (reference sequence). The sample was peripheral blood, taken 28 days after the second AZD1222 dose. This clonotype originated in an adult who received the AZD1222 COVID-19 vaccine. The rearrangement links TRBV7-9 to TRBJ1-5, with D maybe TRBD1 (5 bases). The CDR3 loop is CASSLDGASNQPQHF. Written as DNA, the CDR3 is TGTGCCAGCAGCTTAGACGGGGCCTCCAATCAGCCCCAGCATTTT. The full variable domain, with the rest looked up from reference TRBV7-9 and TRBJ1-5, is DTGVSQNPRHKITKRGQNVTFRCDPISEHNRLYWYRQTLGQGPEFLTYFQNEAQLEKSRLLSDRFSAERPKGSFSTLEIQRTEQGDSAMYLCASSLDGASNQPQHFGDGTRLSIL.